In its sample, the clone carrying this TCR beta chain was seen a few times. Its target is unknown. Nominally healthy donors provided the samples, though records likely missed some immune exposures. Researchers ran the PCR with 60 Vbeta and 13 Jbeta primers. Assay used: immunoSEQ multiplex PCR; TCRdb lists only in-frame clones, some missing. The sample contains about 140,000 clones, about 66% of which appear only once. V lost 0 bases and J lost 10; bases outside the gene matches: 7. Germline CDR1 MNHEY, CDR2 SVGAGI. This CDR3 has 16 residues. These data are taken from a study of cytomegalovirus exposure and HLA in healthy donors. General study points: The authors enumerated roughly 160 TCR beta chains as linked to cytomegalovirus. Most TCR sequences were rare, but some public TCRs occurred in many donors. By a later analysis, the bulk of CMV-associated TCR beta chains appeared HLA-restricted.

This TCR was sampled from a male donor in good health and CMV-seronegative. Sequencing was carried out using PBMCs. The gene calls are TRBV6-5 and TRBJ1-4; 11 positions match TRBD1. DNA for the CDR3: TGTGCCAGCAGTTACTCGCGGACAGGGGGCTTGGTAAAACTGTTTTTT. Translating it yields CASSYSRTGGLVKLFF.